This T cell receptor beta chain comes out of a study of graft-versus-host responses after intestinal transplantation. Overall study findings and caveats: GvH clones were found in recipient marrow; some appeared first in ileum or blood. Early post-transplant falls in HvG clones accompanied the peak levels of circulating GvH clones.

On this clone itself: Antigen specificity is unknown.

CDR1 MNHNS and CDR2 SASEGT come from the germline V gene. This CDR3 spans 15 amino acids. J lost 1 base, V lost 5 bases, and 3 bases had no gene match. Sequencing was performed with immunoSEQ multiplex PCR; in TCRdb, only in-frame clones are kept and a portion is missing. The table records under 150,000 clones, 90% of them present only once. The sequencing here drew on unstimulated CD4+ T cells sorted from spleen or lymph node cells, taken before intestinal transplant. This chain links TRBV6-1 with TRBJ1-1; 11 nucleotides match TRBD1. This sequence originates from a human donor who received an intestinal transplant. CDR3 region: CASSPGQGANTEAFF. In DNA form, the CDR3 reads TGTGCCAGCAGTCCAGGACAGGGGGCGAACACTGAAGCTTTCTTT.